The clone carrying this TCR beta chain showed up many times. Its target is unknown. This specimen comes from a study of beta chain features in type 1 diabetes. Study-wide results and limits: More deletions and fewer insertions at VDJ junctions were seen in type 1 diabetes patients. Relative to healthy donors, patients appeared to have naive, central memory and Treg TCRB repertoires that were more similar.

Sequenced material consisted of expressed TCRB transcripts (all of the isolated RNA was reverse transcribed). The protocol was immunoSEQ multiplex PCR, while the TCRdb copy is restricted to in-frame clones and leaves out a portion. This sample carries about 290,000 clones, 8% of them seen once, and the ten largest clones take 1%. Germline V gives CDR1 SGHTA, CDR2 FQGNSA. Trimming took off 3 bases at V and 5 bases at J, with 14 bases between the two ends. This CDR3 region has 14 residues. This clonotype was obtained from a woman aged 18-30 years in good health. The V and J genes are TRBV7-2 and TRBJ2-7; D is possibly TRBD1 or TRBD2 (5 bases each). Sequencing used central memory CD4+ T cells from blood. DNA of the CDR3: TGTGCCAGCAGCTTCCAGGGAATCGGGGACGAGCAGTACTTC. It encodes CASSFQGIGDEQYF. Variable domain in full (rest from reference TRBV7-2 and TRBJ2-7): GAGVSQSPSNKVTEKGKDVELRCDPISGHTALYWYRQSLGQGLEFLIYFQGNSAPDKSGLPSDRFSAERTGGSVSTLTIQRTQQEDSAVYLCASSFQGIGDEQYFGPGTRLTVT.